This TCR beta chain was identified in a study of shared T cell receptors in the human thymus. TCRdb's copy holds only in-frame clones and misses some; the assay was immunoSEQ multiplex PCR. The sample holds 640,000 or so clones; 87% are singletons and the top ten take 0.0094%. The data also belong to a second study, concerning human thymus T cells. That work states: Corrective heart surgery yielded the resections from which the thymus tissue came. Use of V and J genes seemed skewed within the thymic and blood repertoires. Thymic repertoires overlap heavily among unrelated individuals, related research has reported.

Sequencing used thymocytes. The source is a boy under three years old with a congenital heart defect.

This chain's CDR3 is CASSLAGEDQPQHF. The CDR3 DNA reads as TGTGCCAGCAGCTTAGCAGGGGAGGATCAGCCCCAGCATTTT. The chain links TRBV7-2 to TRBJ1-5; D possibly corresponds to TRBD1 (5 bases). CDR1 is SGHTA, CDR2 FQGNSA, per germline. The V and J ends lost 0 bases and 5 bases respectively, with 8 bases between them. This CDR3 spans 14 amino acids.